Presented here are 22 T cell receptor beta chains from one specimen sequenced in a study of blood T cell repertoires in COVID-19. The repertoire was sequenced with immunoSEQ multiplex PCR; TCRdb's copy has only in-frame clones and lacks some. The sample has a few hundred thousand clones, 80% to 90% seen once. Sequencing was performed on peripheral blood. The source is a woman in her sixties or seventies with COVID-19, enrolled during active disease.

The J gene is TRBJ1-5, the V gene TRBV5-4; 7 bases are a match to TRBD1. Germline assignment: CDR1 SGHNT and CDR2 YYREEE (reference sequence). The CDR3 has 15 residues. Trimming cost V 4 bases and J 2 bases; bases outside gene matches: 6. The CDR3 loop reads CASSRNRGRNQPQHF. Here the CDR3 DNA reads TGTGCCAGCAGCAGAAACAGGGGACGCAATCAGCCCCAGCATTTT.

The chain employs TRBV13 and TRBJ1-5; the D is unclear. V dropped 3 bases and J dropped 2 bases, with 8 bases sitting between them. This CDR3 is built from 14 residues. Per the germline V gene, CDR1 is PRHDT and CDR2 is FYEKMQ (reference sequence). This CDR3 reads CASSLREGNQPQHF. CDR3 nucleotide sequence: TGTGCCAGCAGCTTGAGGGAAGGCAATCAGCCCCAGCATTTT.

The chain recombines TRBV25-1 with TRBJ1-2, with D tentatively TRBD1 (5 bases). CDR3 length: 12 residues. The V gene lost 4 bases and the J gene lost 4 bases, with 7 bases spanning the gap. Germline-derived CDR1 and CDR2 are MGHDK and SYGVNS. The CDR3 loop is CASSGGAYGYTF. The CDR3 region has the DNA TGTGCCAGCAGTGGTGGGGCCTATGGCTACACCTTC.

As DNA, the CDR3 is TGTGCCAGTACTCAATGGCAGGGGGGTGAGCAGTACTTC. It yields the protein CASTQWQGGEQYF. The chain couples TRBV19 to TRBJ2-7; tentatively, D is TRBD1 (7 bases). Germline CDR1 and CDR2: LNHDA and SQIVND (reference sequence). The CDR3 has 13 residues. V dropped 7 bases and J dropped 7 bases, with 17 bases sitting between them.

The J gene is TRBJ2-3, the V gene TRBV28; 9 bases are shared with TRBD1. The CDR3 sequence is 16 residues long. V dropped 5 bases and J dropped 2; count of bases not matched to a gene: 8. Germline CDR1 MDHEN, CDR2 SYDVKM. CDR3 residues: CASSPNRGPDTDTQYF. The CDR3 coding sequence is TGTGCCAGCAGTCCTAACAGGGGGCCCGACACAGATACGCAGTATTTT.

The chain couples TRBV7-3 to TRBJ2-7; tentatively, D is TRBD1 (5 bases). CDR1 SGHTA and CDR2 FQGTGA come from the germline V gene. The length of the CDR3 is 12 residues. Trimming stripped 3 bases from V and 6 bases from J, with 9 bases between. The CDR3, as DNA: TGTGCCAGCAGCTTTACAGGTGGCGAGCAGTACTTC. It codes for CASSFTGGEQYF.

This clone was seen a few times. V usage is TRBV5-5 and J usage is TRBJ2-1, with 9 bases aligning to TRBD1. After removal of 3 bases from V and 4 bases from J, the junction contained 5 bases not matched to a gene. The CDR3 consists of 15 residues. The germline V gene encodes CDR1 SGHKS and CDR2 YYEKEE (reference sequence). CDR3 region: CASSYPGQGYNEQFF. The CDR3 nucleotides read TGTGCCAGCAGCTATCCGGGACAGGGATACAATGAGCAGTTCTTC.

CDR3 loop: CASSESFHPRHNGELFF. The CDR3 bases are TGCGCCAGCAGTGAGTCCTTCCACCCGCGGCATAACGGGGAGCTGTTTTTT. The chain combines TRBV10-1 with TRBJ2-2; D gene uncertain. The V gene's germline CDR1 is WNHNN and CDR2 SYGVQD (reference sequence). V was cut by 0 bases and J by 7 bases, with 18 bases left in between. This CDR3 is 17 amino acids long.

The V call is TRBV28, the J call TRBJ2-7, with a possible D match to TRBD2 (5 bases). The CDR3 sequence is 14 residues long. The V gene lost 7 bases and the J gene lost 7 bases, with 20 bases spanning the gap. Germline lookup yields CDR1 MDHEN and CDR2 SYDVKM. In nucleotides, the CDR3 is TGTGCCAGCAACTCCCCAGGAGGCTCGGGGGAGCAGTACTTC. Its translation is CASNSPGGSGEQYF.

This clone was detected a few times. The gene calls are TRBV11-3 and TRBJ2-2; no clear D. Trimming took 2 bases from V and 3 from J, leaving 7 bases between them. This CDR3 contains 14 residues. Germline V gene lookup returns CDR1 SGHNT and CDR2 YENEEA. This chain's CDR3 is CASSLYSDTGELFF. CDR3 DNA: TGTGCCAGCAGCTTATACTCCGACACCGGGGAGCTGTTTTTT. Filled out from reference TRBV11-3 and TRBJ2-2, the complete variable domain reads EAGVVQSPRYKIIEKKQPVAFWCNPISGHNTLYWYLQNLGQGPELLIRYENEEAVDDSQLPKDRFSAERLKGVDSTLKIQPAELGDSAVYLCASSLYSDTGELFFGEGSRLTVL.

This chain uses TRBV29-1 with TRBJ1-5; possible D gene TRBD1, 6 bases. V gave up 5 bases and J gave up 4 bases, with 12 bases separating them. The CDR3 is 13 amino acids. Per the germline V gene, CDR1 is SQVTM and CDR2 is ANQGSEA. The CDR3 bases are TGCAGCGTTTCAGGGGTAGGAAATCAGCCCCAGCATTTT. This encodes CSVSGVGNQPQHF.

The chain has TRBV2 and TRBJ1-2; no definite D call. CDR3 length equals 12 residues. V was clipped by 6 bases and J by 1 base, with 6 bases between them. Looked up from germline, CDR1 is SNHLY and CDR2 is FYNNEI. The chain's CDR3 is CASRADNYGYTF. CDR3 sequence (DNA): TGTGCCAGCAGGGCAGATAACTATGGCTACACCTTC.

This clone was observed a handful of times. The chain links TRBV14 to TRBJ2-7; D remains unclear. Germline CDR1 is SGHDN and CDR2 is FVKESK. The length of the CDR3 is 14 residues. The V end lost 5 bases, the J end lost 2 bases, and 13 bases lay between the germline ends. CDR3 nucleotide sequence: TGTGCCAGCAGCTCGAAGAATACAGCCTACGAGCAGTACTTC. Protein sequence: CASSSKNTAYEQYF. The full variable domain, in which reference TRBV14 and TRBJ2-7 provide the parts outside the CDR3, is EAGVTQFPSHSVIEKGQTVTLRCDPISGHDNLYWYRRVMGKEIKFLLHFVKESKQDESGMPNNRFLAERTGGTYSTLKVQPAELEDSGVYFCASSSKNTAYEQYFGPGTRLTVT.

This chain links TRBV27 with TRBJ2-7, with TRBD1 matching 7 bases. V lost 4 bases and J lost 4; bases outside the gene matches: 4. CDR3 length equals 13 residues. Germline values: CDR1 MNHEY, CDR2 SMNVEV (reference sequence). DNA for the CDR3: TGTGCCAGCAGTTACCGGGGACAGTACGAGCAGTACTTC. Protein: CASSYRGQYEQYF.

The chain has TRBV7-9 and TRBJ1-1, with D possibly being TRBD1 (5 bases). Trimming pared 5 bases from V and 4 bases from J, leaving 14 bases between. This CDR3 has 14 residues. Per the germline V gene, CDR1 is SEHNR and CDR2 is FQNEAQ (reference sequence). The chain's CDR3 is CASSEAGSFTEAFF. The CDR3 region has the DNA TGTGCCAGCAGCGAGGCAGGGTCATTCACTGAAGCTTTCTTT.

In DNA, the CDR3 is TGTGCCTGGGACAGTTCGGGGGAGACCCAGTACTTC. It translates to CAWDSSGETQYF. The chain links TRBV30 to TRBJ2-5, with D perhaps matching TRBD1 or TRBD2 (5 bases each). From germline, CDR1 is GTSNPN and CDR2 SVGIG (reference sequence). This CDR3 is built from 12 residues. V gave up 5 bases and J gave up 5 bases, with 12 bases separating them.

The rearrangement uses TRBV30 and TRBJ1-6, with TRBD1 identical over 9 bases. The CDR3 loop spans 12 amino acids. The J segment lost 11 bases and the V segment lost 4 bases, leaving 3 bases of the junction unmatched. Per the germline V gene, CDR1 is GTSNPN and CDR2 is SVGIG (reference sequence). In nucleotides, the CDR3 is TGTGCCTGGACTGGACAGGGGCCACCCCTCCACTTT. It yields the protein CAWTGQGPPLHF.

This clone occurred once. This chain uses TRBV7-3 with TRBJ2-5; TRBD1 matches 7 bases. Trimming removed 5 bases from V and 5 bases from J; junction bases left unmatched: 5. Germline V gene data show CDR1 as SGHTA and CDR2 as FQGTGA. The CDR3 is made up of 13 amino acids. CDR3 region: CASSRDRAETQYF. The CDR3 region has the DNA TGTGCCAGCAGCCGTGACAGGGCCGAGACCCAGTACTTC.

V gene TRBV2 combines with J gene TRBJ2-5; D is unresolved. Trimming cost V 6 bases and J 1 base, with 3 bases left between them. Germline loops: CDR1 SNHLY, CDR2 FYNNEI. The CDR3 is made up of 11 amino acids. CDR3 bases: TGTGCCAGCAGCGTCCAAGAGACCCAGTACTTC. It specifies CASSVQETQYF.

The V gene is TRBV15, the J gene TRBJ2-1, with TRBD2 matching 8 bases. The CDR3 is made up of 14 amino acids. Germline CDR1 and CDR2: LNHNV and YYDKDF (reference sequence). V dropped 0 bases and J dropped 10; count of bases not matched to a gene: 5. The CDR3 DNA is TGTGCCACCAGCAGAGATGGCGGGGGGAGAGAGCAGTTCTTC. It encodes CATSRDGGGREQFF.

The CDR3 nucleotides read TGTGCCTGGAGTGTGGTGGCAGGGGGTCAGCCCCAGCATTTT. This encodes CAWSVVAGGQPQHF. V usage is TRBV30 and J usage is TRBJ1-5; 7 positions match TRBD1. V was clipped by 0 bases and J by 6 bases; unmatched bases: 5. This CDR3 region has 14 residues. Germline V CDR1 and CDR2: GTSNPN, SVGIG (reference sequence).

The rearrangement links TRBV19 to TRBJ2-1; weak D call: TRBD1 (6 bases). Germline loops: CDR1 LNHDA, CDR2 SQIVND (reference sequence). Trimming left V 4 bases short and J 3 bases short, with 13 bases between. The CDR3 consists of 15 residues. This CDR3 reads CASSRPKGGYNEQFF. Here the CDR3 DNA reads TGTGCCAGTAGTAGACCAAAAGGGGGCTACAATGAGCAGTTCTTC.